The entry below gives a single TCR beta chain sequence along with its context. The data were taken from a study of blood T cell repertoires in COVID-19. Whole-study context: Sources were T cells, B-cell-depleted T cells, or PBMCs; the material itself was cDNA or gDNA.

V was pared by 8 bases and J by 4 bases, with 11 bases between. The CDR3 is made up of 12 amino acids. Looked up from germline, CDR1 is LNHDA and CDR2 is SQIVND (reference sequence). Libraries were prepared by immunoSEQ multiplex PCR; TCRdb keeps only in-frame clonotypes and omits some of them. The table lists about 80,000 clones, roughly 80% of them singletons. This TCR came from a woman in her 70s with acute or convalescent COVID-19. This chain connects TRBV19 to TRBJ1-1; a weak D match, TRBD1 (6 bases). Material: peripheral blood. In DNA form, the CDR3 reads TGTGCCAGTTCGCTCAGGGGCACTGAAGCTTTCTTT. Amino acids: CASSLRGTEAFF.